Below are 23 T cell receptor beta chains sequenced from a single sample in a study of blood T cell repertoires in COVID-19 (dated by TCRdb to about 2020). Library construction relied on the immunoSEQ multiplex PCR assay. The source is immuneACCESS, and TCRdb retained only in-frame sequences with V and J called. Part of the clones is not carried over; for the studies checked, unresolved V genes explain less than half of this, and the remainder is unexplained. Recorded for this sample are 55,000 or so clones; approximately 89% of them occurred a single time. The ten largest clones add up to less than 7% of the sample. The sequenced material came from peripheral blood. These receptors originate from a man aged 55 to 70 with active or convalescent COVID-19.

The chain uses TRBV7-2 and TRBJ1-4, with D unclear. The V gene lost 5 bases and the J gene lost 0 bases, with 7 bases spanning the gap. Germline V CDR1 and CDR2: SGHTA, FQGNSA. This CDR3 region has 14 residues. The CDR3 DNA reads as TGTGCCAGCAGCCCTCGGGCAACTAATGAAAAACTGTTTTTT. Translating it yields CASSPRATNEKLFF.

The CDR3 bases are TGTGCCAGCACCTCCAAGACAGGGCAGTATTTT. It codes for CASTSKTGQYF. The V gene is TRBV27, the J gene TRBJ2-3, with D possibly matching TRBD1 (6 bases). CDR1 is MNHEY and CDR2 is SMNVEV in the germline V gene (reference sequence). The length of the CDR3 is 11 residues. The germline V and J ends were trimmed by 7 bases and 11 bases, with 13 bases remaining between them.

The chain has TRBV20-1 and TRBJ2-2, with D tentatively TRBD1 (5 bases). Looked up from germline, CDR1 is DFQATT and CDR2 is SNEGSKA (reference sequence). The CDR3 is 16 residues long. V dropped 4 bases and J dropped 1 base, with 16 bases sitting between them. CDR3 bases: TGCAGTGCTACTGAAATGGGGCTAGAGAACACCGGGGAGCTGTTTTTT. Its protein is CSATEMGLENTGELFF.

This chain joins TRBV18 and TRBJ2-3; 9 nucleotides align to TRBD1. Trimming took 6 bases from V and 5 from J; bases not matched to a gene: 15. This CDR3 is 17 amino acids long. Germline-derived CDR1 and CDR2 are KGHSH and LQKENI. The DNA for the CDR3 is TGTGCCAGCTCCCAAAGACAGGGGGAAAAGTTAAGAGATACGCAGTATTTT. Translating it yields CASSQRQGEKLRDTQYF.

J is TRBJ1-2 and V is TRBV5-1; TRBD1 matches at 7 bases. V lost 1 base to trimming and J lost 7 bases; unmatched junction nucleotides: 7. CDR1 is SGHRS, CDR2 YFSETQ, per germline. The CDR3 length is 14 residues. The CDR3 loop is CASSLTGDLGGYTF. For the CDR3, the DNA is TGCGCCAGCAGCTTGACAGGGGACCTAGGTGGCTACACCTTC.

The V call is TRBV25-1, the J call TRBJ1-6; a weak D match, TRBD1 (5 bases). Germline V gives CDR1 MGHDK, CDR2 SYGVNS. Trimming took off 1 base at V and 0 bases at J, with 10 bases between the two ends. CDR3 length equals 17 residues. The CDR3 DNA reads TGTGCCAGCAGTGAATTGGAGGGGAGCTCCTATAATTCACCCCTCCACTTT. Translated: CASSELEGSSYNSPLHF.

V and J are TRBV3-1 (or the pseudogene TRBV3-2) and TRBJ1-4; unclear D gene. Germline CDR1 is LGHDT and CDR2 is YNNKEL (reference sequence). The CDR3 has 15 amino acids. V was cut by 2 bases and J by 0 bases, with 7 bases left in between. CDR3 region: CASSQTVATNEKLFF. The CDR3 DNA follows: TGTGCCAGCAGCCAAACAGTTGCAACTAATGAAAAACTGTTTTTT.

This chain links TRBV6-5 with TRBJ1-1, with D possibly being TRBD1 (6 bases). Trimming removed 11 bases from V and 3 bases from J, with 19 bases in between. CDR1 MNHEY and CDR2 SVGAGI come from the germline V gene. The CDR3 is 14 amino acids. The CDR3 loop reads CAVNLRGRDTEAFF. DNA of the CDR3: TGTGCCGTAAATCTCAGGGGAAGGGACACTGAAGCTTTCTTT.

The CDR3: CASSLGTVKDTQYF. CDR3 coding DNA: TGTGCCAGCAGCTTAGGGACAGTCAAAGATACGCAGTATTTT. The chain employs TRBV7-3 and TRBJ2-3, with 7 bases aligning to TRBD1. CDR3 length equals 14 residues. Germline values: CDR1 SGHTA, CDR2 FQGTGA. With V trimmed by 2 bases and J by 5 bases, 4 bases remained unmatched.

The chain uses TRBV6-5 and TRBJ1-1; 9 positions match TRBD1. This CDR3 has 13 residues. Germline CDR1 and CDR2: MNHEY and SVGAGI. The V segment lost 9 bases and the J segment 4 bases; nucleotides outside the gene matches: 6. The CDR3 nucleotides are TGTGCCAGTCACACAGGGGGCCCCACTGAAGCTTTCTTT. This translates into CASHTGGPTEAFF.

V gene TRBV5-4 combines with J gene TRBJ2-7; possible D gene TRBD2, 6 bases. CDR1 is SGHNT and CDR2 is YYREEE in the germline V gene (reference sequence). CDR3 length equals 15 residues. V lost 4 bases, J lost 0 bases, and 14 bases lay in between. The CDR3 reads CASSTPKTSSYEQYF. The DNA of the CDR3 is TGTGCCAGCAGCACCCCGAAGACTAGCTCCTACGAGCAGTACTTC.

The chain is built from TRBV7-8 and TRBJ2-5, with unresolved D. The germline CDR1 and CDR2 sequences are SGHVS and FQNEAQ. Trimming shortened V by 5 bases and J by 5 bases, and 9 bases separated the two germline ends. The CDR3 runs to 12 residues. The CDR3 nucleotides are TGTGCCAGCAGCCTCACCCGGGAGACCCAGTACTTC. The encoded protein is CASSLTRETQYF.

This chain uses TRBV24-1 with TRBJ2-3; 12 bases are a match to TRBD2. CDR3 size: 14 residues. The J segment lost 1 base and the V segment lost 9 bases, leaving 1 base of the junction unmatched. Per the germline V gene, CDR1 is KGHDR and CDR2 is SFDVKD. The CDR3 coding sequence is TGTGCCACCCGGACTAGCGGGGGCACAGATACGCAGTATTTT. This translates into CATRTSGGTDTQYF.

The chain couples TRBV7-7 to TRBJ2-5, with 11 bases aligning to TRBD1. CDR1 is SSHAT, CDR2 FNYEAQ, per germline (reference sequence). There are 16 residues in the CDR3. V trimming: 4 bases; J trimming: 5 bases; junction bases outside the gene matches: 9. This CDR3 reads CASSSGGTGGRETQYF. For the CDR3, the DNA is TGTGCCAGCAGCTCAGGCGGGACAGGGGGTCGGGAGACCCAGTACTTC.

The chain's CDR3 is CASSYRAGSGNTIYF. In DNA, the CDR3 is TGTGCCAGCAGTTACCGCGCCGGGAGTGGAAACACCATATATTTT. This chain connects TRBV6-5 to TRBJ1-3; D not resolved. Trimming pared 2 bases from V and 3 bases from J, leaving 11 bases between. The CDR3 covers 15 residues. The germline V gene has CDR1 MNHEY and CDR2 SVGAGI.

This clone appeared once. CDR3 DNA: TGTGCCAGCAGCCCTAACGTAGGGGCGGCTGAAGCTTTCTTT. It is translated as CASSPNVGAAEAFF. This chain connects TRBV14 to TRBJ1-1, with a tentative D call TRBD1 (5 bases). This CDR3 is built from 14 residues. V was cut by 4 bases and J by 6 bases, with 15 bases left in between. Germline V CDR1 and CDR2: SGHDN, FVKESK.

The chain combines TRBV11-2 with TRBJ2-3, with 7 bases aligning to TRBD1. V shed 9 bases and J 5 bases; nucleotides not matched to a gene: 8. Germline-derived CDR1 and CDR2 are SGHAT and FQNNGV. This CDR3 spans 13 amino acids. The CDR3 sequence is CASSQGWEDTQYF. Here the CDR3 DNA reads TGTGCCAGTTCACAGGGGTGGGAAGATACGCAGTATTTT.

This clone was picked up one time. V gene TRBV15 combines with J gene TRBJ2-1, with TRBD2 matching 9 bases. This CDR3 has 12 residues. CDR1 is LNHNV, CDR2 YYDKDF, per germline (reference sequence). V lost 6 bases, J lost 9 bases, and 3 bases stayed unmatched. Written as DNA, the CDR3 is TGTGCCACCAGTCCACTAGCGGGTGAGCAGTTCTTC. Translation: CATSPLAGEQFF.

V usage is TRBV10-3 and J usage is TRBJ2-7, with D perhaps TRBD1 (6 bases). The CDR3 length is 14 residues. Germline V gene data show CDR1 as ENHRY and CDR2 as SYGVKD. V lost 0 bases and J 4 bases, leaving 10 bases between the germline ends. CDR3: CAISESGTQYEQYF. For the CDR3, the DNA is TGTGCCATCAGTGAGTCTGGGACACAATACGAGCAGTACTTC.

The chain has TRBV7-6 and TRBJ2-1; TRBD2 matches 8 bases. The V and J ends lost 8 bases and 6 bases, in that order; junction bases with no gene match: 12. This CDR3 comprises 15 residues. The germline gives CDR1 SGHVS, CDR2 FNYEAQ. CDR3 residues: CASVAGGPVGNEQFF. Here the CDR3 DNA reads TGTGCCAGCGTCGCGGGGGGTCCCGTGGGCAATGAGCAGTTCTTC. Variable domain in full (rest from reference TRBV7-6 and TRBJ2-1): GAGVSQSPRYKVTKRGQDVALRCDPISGHVSLYWYRQALGQGPEFLTYFNYEAQQDKSGLPNDRFSAERPEGSISTLTIQRTEQRDSAMYRCASVAGGPVGNEQFFGPGTRLTVL.

The chain joins TRBV18 to TRBJ1-1; D is undetermined. There are 15 residues in the CDR3. V was cut by 0 bases and J by 0 bases, with 8 bases left in between. Germline V gene data show CDR1 as KGHSH and CDR2 as LQKENI. CDR3 coding DNA: TGTGCCAGCTCACCACCTGAGGCCTTGAACACTGAAGCTTTCTTT. Translation gives CASSPPEALNTEAFF.

The sample holds a few counts of this clone. The chain uses TRBV6-2 or TRBV6-3 and TRBJ1-5; 7 nucleotides align to TRBD1. Germline CDR1 MNHEY, CDR2 SVGEGT. This CDR3 has 16 amino acids. The V and J ends lost 1 base and 7 bases, in that order; junction bases with no gene match: 10. The CDR3 DNA sequence: TGTGCCAGCAGTTACTTGCCTCAGGGGGGTTACCAGCCCCAGCATTTT. It yields the protein CASSYLPQGGYQPQHF.

This chain links TRBV28 with TRBJ1-5; 8 nucleotides line up with TRBD1. The V gene's germline CDR1 is MDHEN and CDR2 SYDVKM. The CDR3 is 16 residues long. J was trimmed by 6 bases and V by 4 bases; bases with no gene match: 11. CDR3 sequence (DNA): TGTGCCAGCAGTTCAGGTGGACAGGGAAGAGGTCAGCCCCAGCATTTT. Its translation: CASSSGGQGRGQPQHF.